The rows below give T cell receptor beta chains drawn from one sample of a study of T cells after yellow fever vaccination. TCRdb processed the 5' RACE reads anew with MiXCR; each CDR3 protein has one entry. The sample includes hundreds of thousands of distinct CDR3 sequences, over 9% of them seen just once. The sequencing used PBMCs, collected on the day of the yellow fever booster vaccination. All receptors come from a man aged 30 to 45 who received the YFV17D yellow fever vaccine. CDR3s include the opening cysteine and the closing phenylalanine or tryptophan. The D gene is left open where the match is weak. The listing skips clone size in some rows; elsewhere it reads once, few, many or a size class.

V	D	size	J	DNA	CDR3
TRBV28	TRBD2	many	TRBJ2-5	TGTGCCAGCGCTCTAGCGGGAGGGCAGGAGACCCAGTACTTC	CASALAGGQETQYF
TRBV27	-	-	TRBJ2-5	TGTGCCAGCAGCCACGTGGCGGGACAAGAGACCCAGTACTTC	CASSHVAGQETQYF
TRBV12-3/TRBV12-4	-	-	TRBJ1-1	TGTGCCAGCAGTTCCTCCAGTCGTAGTGAAGCTTTCTTT	CASSSSSRSEAFF
TRBV20-1	-	few	TRBJ1-2	TGCAGTGCTGGGCGGAGAGGGGACGACATAGGCTACACCTTC	CSAGRRGDDIGYTF
TRBV7-7	-	-	TRBJ2-1	TGTGCTAGCAGCTTAGTGTTGGGGGCCAATGAGCAGTTCTTC	CASSLVLGANEQFF
TRBV20-1	-	-	TRBJ2-2	TGCAGTGCTAGAGTGGGTAGCCCCACCGGGGAGCTGTTTTTT	CSARVGSPTGELFF
TRBV11-1	TRBD2	many	TRBJ2-1	TGTGCCAGCAGCTCCGGACTAGCGGGAAGCAATGAGCAGTTCTTC	CASSSGLAGSNEQFF
TRBV20-1	TRBD2	few	TRBJ2-1	TGCAGTGCTAGAGCCGGGAGGGATCAGTTCTTC	CSARAGRDQFF
TRBV19	-	few	TRBJ2-1	TGTGCCAGTAGTATAGGCGGGCGGTCCTACAATGAGCAGTTCTTC	CASSIGGRSYNEQFF
TRBV7-8	-	many	TRBJ2-5	TGTGCCAGCAGCTTTCTCGGTGTTTGGGTAGAGACCCAGTACTTC	CASSFLGVWVETQYF
TRBV15	TRBD2	-	TRBJ2-2	TGTGCCACCAGCACTTCGGGGGTAGCGGGAGGGAACACCGGGGAGCTGTTTTTT	CATSTSGVAGGNTGELFF
TRBV11-3	TRBD2	few	TRBJ2-1	TGTGCCAGCAGCGCCAGACTAGCGGGAGCCCGCGAGCAGTTCTTC	CASSARLAGAREQFF
TRBV29-1	TRBD2	few	TRBJ2-1	TGCAGTTCCTCCCCGGGGAAAGGCCTAGCGGGAGTTGAGCAGTTCTTC	CSSSPGKGLAGVEQFF
TRBV12-5	-	-	TRBJ2-7	TGTGCTAGTGGTTTGCCGTGGACCGAAACCTACGAGCAGTACTTC	CASGLPWTETYEQYF
TRBV6-1	TRBD2	few	TRBJ2-1	TGTGCCAGCAGTGCACCGGGACTAGGCAATGAGCAGTTCTTC	CASSAPGLGNEQFF
TRBV6-5	TRBD2	-	TRBJ2-2	TGTGCCAGCAGTTTCCGCGGCGGGAGCTACACCGGGGAGCTGTTTTTT	CASSFRGGSYTGELFF
TRBV4-3	-	few	TRBJ2-1	TGCGCCAGCAGCCAAGTTGGTAGAGGGGAGCAGTTCTTC	CASSQVGRGEQFF
TRBV6-2/TRBV6-3	-	-	TRBJ1-5	TGTGCCAGCGGCAACGCAAATCAGCCCCAGCATTTT	CASGNANQPQHF
TRBV29-1	TRBD2	-	TRBJ2-2	TGCAGCGTTGAGGGGAGGGAGAGTTCGAACACCGGGGAGCTGTTTTTT	CSVEGRESSNTGELFF
TRBV5-6	TRBD2	-	TRBJ2-5	TGTGCCAGCAGCTTGTGGTTAAGCGGGAGGGGAGAAGAGACCCAGTACTTC	CASSLWLSGRGEETQYF
TRBV9	-	-	TRBJ1-1	TGTGCCAGCAGCGTAGATAACACTGAAGCTTTCTTT	CASSVDNTEAFF
TRBV12-3/TRBV12-4	-	-	TRBJ2-1	TGTGCCAGCAGTTTGGGGGGCCAAAATCCCGTTCGATACAACTACAATGAGCAGTTCTTC	CASSLGGQNPVRYNYNEQFF
TRBV18	TRBD2	few	TRBJ2-7	TGTGCCAGCTCACCACCGAAAGGAGCGGGAGGGCCCCACGAGCAGTACTTC	CASSPPKGAGGPHEQYF
TRBV27	TRBD2	-	TRBJ2-1	TGTGCCAGCAGGCGGGCTAGCGGGAGTGGTGAGCAGTTCTTC	CASRRASGSGEQFF
TRBV18	-	-	TRBJ2-7	TGTGCCAGCTCACCGGGCCGCAGGGTAGTTGGGTACGAGCAGTACTTC	CASSPGRRVVGYEQYF
TRBV3-1	-	many	TRBJ2-1	TGTGCCAGCAGCCAAGATCGTAGCTCTTTTTTATCATTC	CASSQDRSSFLSF
TRBV7-2	-	-	TRBJ1-6	TGTGCCAGCAGCTTACTGGCAGGGAATTCACCCCTCCACTTT	CASSLLAGNSPLHF
TRBV12-3/TRBV12-4	-	few	TRBJ2-1	TGTGCCAGCAGCGGGACGCCCCGGGACAATGAGCAGTTCTTC	CASSGTPRDNEQFF
TRBV5-6	-	many	TRBJ2-7	TGTGCCAGCAGCTTGTACTACCCCAACACGAGATTCTACGAGCAGTACTTC	CASSLYYPNTRFYEQYF
TRBV11-1	-	once	TRBJ2-3	TGTGCCAGCAGCATAGGGACGAGCGCACCACTCTACACAGATACGCTGTATTTT	CASSIGTSAPLYTDTLYF